The T cell receptor (beta chain) under discussion was sequenced for a study of blood T cell repertoires in COVID-19. Study as a whole: Researchers got acute and convalescent COVID-19 samples from the United States, Italy and Spain. PBMCs, B-cell-depleted T cells, or T cells were the source of the cDNA or gDNA that made up the material.

Original processing notes: Reference gene primer amplification yielded estimated nucleated cell counts. Generated by immunoSEQ multiplex PCR, the TCRdb table keeps only in-frame clones and is missing some. V, J and clone size are taken as reported in that table, and D and trimming were inferred from the DNA itself. The sample has 150,000 to 200,000 clones, 65% to 85% seen once; the top ten hold roughly a tenth. In germline, CDR1 is LGHDT, CDR2 YNNKEL (reference sequence). This CDR3 has 16 residues. V was clipped by 4 bases and J by 5 bases; unmatched bases: 10. The sequenced sample was peripheral blood. This rearrangement joins TRBV3-1 (or the pseudogene TRBV3-2) to TRBJ2-2; 7 nucleotides line up with TRBD1. The TCR was taken from a man between 65 and 85 years old with active or convalescent COVID-19. This CDR3 reads CASSPFEGARTGELFF. Here the CDR3 DNA reads TGTGCCAGCAGCCCCTTTGAGGGGGCGCGGACCGGGGAGCTGTTTTTT.